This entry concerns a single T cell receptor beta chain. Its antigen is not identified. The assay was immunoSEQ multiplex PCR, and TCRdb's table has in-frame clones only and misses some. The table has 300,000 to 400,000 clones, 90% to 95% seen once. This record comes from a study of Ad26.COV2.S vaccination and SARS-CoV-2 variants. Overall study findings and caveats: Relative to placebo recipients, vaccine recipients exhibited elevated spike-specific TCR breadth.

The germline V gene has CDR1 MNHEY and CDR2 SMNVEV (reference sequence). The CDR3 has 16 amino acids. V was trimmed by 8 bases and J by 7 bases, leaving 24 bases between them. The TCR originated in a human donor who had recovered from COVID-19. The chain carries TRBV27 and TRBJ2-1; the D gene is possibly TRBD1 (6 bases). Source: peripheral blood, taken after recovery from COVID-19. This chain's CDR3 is CASAPRGTRGKNEQFF. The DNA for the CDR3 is TGTGCCAGCGCGCCCCGAGGGACACGGGGTAAGAATGAGCAGTTCTTC.